These 25 T cell receptor beta chains originate from one sample sequenced in a study of T cells in Graves' hyperthyroidism and ophthalmopathy. RNA transcripts were the template for amplifying TCR beta CDR3 regions. HTBI primers were the set used in a first-round RT-PCR of the TCR CDR3. From the multiplex PCR reads, TCRdb called clonotypes with MiXCR, one entry per CDR3 protein. Here the sample spans about 400,000 distinct CDR3 sequences, more than 12% being singletons. Material: blood. The receptor set was obtained from a woman aged 25-40 years with Graves' ophthalmopathy.

This clonotype was seen at least ten times. This chain connects TRBV27 to TRBJ1-6; no reliable D call. Trimming took 2 bases from V and 7 from J, leaving 12 bases between them. This CDR3 comprises 15 residues. Germline values: CDR1 MNHEY, CDR2 SMNVEV (reference sequence). CDR3 residues: CASSLRAEGNSPLHF. The DNA for the CDR3 is TGTGCCAGCAGTTTACGAGCTGAAGGGAATTCACCCCTCCACTTT.

This clonotype appeared many times. The chain recombines TRBV5-1 with TRBJ1-3; a possible D gene is TRBD1 (5 bases). The ends were cut back, 4 bases at V and 0 bases at J, with 14 bases in the middle. Germline CDR1 is SGHRS and CDR2 is YFSETQ. This CDR3 contains 16 residues. This CDR3 reads CASSQQAGSSGNTIYF. The CDR3 bases are TGCGCCAGCAGCCAACAGGCAGGCAGCTCTGGAAACACCATATATTTT.

The genes are TRBV5-4 and TRBJ2-5; D is perhaps TRBD2 (5 bases). V lost 4 bases and J lost 2, with 12 bases in between. This CDR3 has 14 residues. CDR1 is SGHNT, CDR2 YYREEE, per germline (reference sequence). This CDR3 is CASSPGFSQETQYF. The CDR3 nucleotides read TGTGCCAGCAGCCCGGGGTTTTCGCAAGAGACCCAGTACTTC.

There are a few counts of this clonotype. This chain links TRBV5-6 with TRBJ2-3; no reliable D call. Deletions cut 0 bases from V and 2 bases from J, with 10 bases between. Germline V lookup: CDR1 SGHDT, CDR2 YYEEEE. The length of the CDR3 is 15 residues. CDR3 amino acids: CASSLVPSYTDTQYF. CDR3 sequence (DNA): TGTGCCAGCAGCTTGGTTCCCAGTTACACAGATACGCAGTATTTT. The whole variable domain, filled in from reference TRBV5-6 and TRBJ2-3, reads DAGVTQSPTHLIKTRGQQVTLRCSPKSGHDTVSWYQQALGQGPQFIFQYYEEEERQRGNFPDRFSGHQFPNYSSELNVNALLLGDSALYLCASSLVPSYTDTQYFGPGTRLTVL.

Many counts were recorded for this clonotype. This chain connects TRBV6-1 to TRBJ2-1, with 10 positions matching TRBD1. This CDR3 region has 16 residues. Germline CDR1 MNHNS, CDR2 SASEGT. The trim removed 2 bases at V and 7 bases at J, leaving 8 bases unmatched. This CDR3 reads CASSEPQTGGSNEQFF. Written as DNA, the CDR3 is TGTGCCAGCAGTGAACCACAGACAGGGGGCTCGAATGAGCAGTTCTTC.

At least ten counts were recorded for this clonotype. The CDR3 DNA sequence: TGTGCCAGCAGACCTCCGAAAGGACAGGACACCGGGGAGCTGTTTTTT. Its protein is CASRPPKGQDTGELFF. V is TRBV27 and J is TRBJ2-2; 7 bases align to TRBD1. V dropped 6 bases and J dropped 3; count of bases not matched to a gene: 10. Germline V gives CDR1 MNHEY, CDR2 SMNVEV (reference sequence). The CDR3 spans 16 residues.

This clonotype was seen ten or more times. This rearrangement joins TRBV11-3 to TRBJ2-7; 10 bases are shared with TRBD2. Germline V lookup: CDR1 SGHNT, CDR2 YENEEA. The CDR3 has 15 amino acids. Trimming removed 5 bases from V and 4 bases from J; junction bases left unmatched: 8. CDR3 DNA sequence: TGTGCCAGCAGCAATAGCGGGGGGAACGAGTACGAGCAGTACTTC. Translated, it gives CASSNSGGNEYEQYF.

At least ten counts were recorded for this clonotype. The rearrangement joins TRBV20-1 to TRBJ2-5; D ambiguous. The ends were cut back, 0 bases at V and 7 bases at J, with 18 bases in the middle. Germline V gives CDR1 DFQATT, CDR2 SNEGSKA (reference sequence). This CDR3 is built from 15 residues. The CDR3 protein is CSAREMPEHYLTQYF. The CDR3 nucleotides are TGCAGTGCTAGAGAGATGCCGGAGCACTATCTGACCCAGTACTTC.

This clonotype was seen a handful of times. This chain joins TRBV7-9 and TRBJ2-3; 11 bases line up with TRBD2. Trimming at V came to 0 bases and at J to 5 bases, leaving 4 bases not matched to a gene. The CDR3 runs to 16 residues. The germline V gene has CDR1 SEHNR and CDR2 FQNEAQ (reference sequence). CDR3 sequence: CASSLASGGARDTQYF. CDR3 DNA: TGTGCCAGCAGCTTAGCTAGCGGGGGGGCCAGAGATACGCAGTATTTT.

This clonotype was picked up many times. The CDR3 coding sequence is TGTGCCAGCAGTTACTGGACTAGCGGGGGAAACTCCTACGAGCAGTACTTC. Translating it yields CASSYWTSGGNSYEQYF. This sequence joins TRBV6-6 and TRBJ2-7; 13 positions match TRBD2. This CDR3 is built from 17 residues. Germline CDR1 reads MNHNY; CDR2 reads SVGAGI (reference sequence). Trimming took 1 base from V and 0 from J; bases not matched to a gene: 3.

At least ten counts were recorded for this clonotype. The chain uses TRBV27 and TRBJ2-5; 7 bases are shared with TRBD2. The V and J ends lost 5 bases and 5 bases, in that order; junction bases with no gene match: 14. Germline loops: CDR1 MNHEY, CDR2 SMNVEV (reference sequence). This CDR3 region has 16 residues. CDR3 sequence (DNA): TGTGCCAGCAGTACGGGACTATACACCCGTCGGGAGACCCAGTACTTC. Its translation: CASSTGLYTRRETQYF.

The sample holds many counts of this clonotype. This chain connects TRBV20-1 to TRBJ2-6, with a tentative D call TRBD2 (6 bases). Germline lookup yields CDR1 DFQATT and CDR2 SNEGSKA (reference sequence). The CDR3 consists of 15 residues. Trimming removed 1 base at V and 2 bases at J, with 9 bases between. CDR3 coding DNA: TGCAGTGCTAGAGTGGCGGGGCCTGGGGCCAACGTCCTGACTTTC. Translating it yields CSARVAGPGANVLTF.

V and J are TRBV24-1 and TRBJ2-2, with D possibly called TRBD1 or TRBD2 (6 bases each). Germline CDR1 reads KGHDR; CDR2 reads SFDVKD. Trimming took off 9 bases at V and 1 base at J, with 8 bases between the two ends. The length of the CDR3 is 13 residues. CDR3 coding DNA: TGTGCCACCGAGGGGGGGAACACCGGGGAGCTGTTTTTT. This encodes CATEGGNTGELFF.

In this sample, this clonotype turned up many times. The CDR3 spells CASRSYSGSNQPQHF. The CDR3 coding sequence is TGTGCCAGCAGATCTTACAGCGGGAGCAATCAGCCCCAGCATTTT. This chain joins TRBV27 and TRBJ1-5; D call uncertain. Germline CDR1 reads MNHEY; CDR2 reads SMNVEV (reference sequence). With 6 bases removed from V and 1 base from J, the gap between germline ends came to 13 bases. The CDR3 is made up of 15 amino acids.

At least ten counts were recorded for this clonotype. The V gene is TRBV19, the J gene TRBJ2-7; the D is unclear. The CDR3 contains 13 residues. The V end lost 1 base, the J end lost 4 bases, and 8 bases lay between the germline ends. Germline loops: CDR1 LNHDA, CDR2 SQIVND (reference sequence). This CDR3 is CASSIADNYEQYF. CDR3 in DNA: TGTGCCAGTAGTATAGCCGACAATTACGAGCAGTACTTC. Full variable domain (remainder filled in from reference TRBV19 and TRBJ2-7): DGGITQSPKYLFRKEGQNVTLSCEQNLNHDAMYWYRQDPGQGLRLIYYSQIVNDFQKGDIAEGYSVSREKKESFPLTVTSAQKNPTAFYLCASSIADNYEQYFGPGTRLTVT.

This clonotype was seen only a few times. This sequence joins TRBV15 and TRBJ1-5; D is uncertain. Trimming cost V 8 bases and J 5 bases, with 10 bases left between them. CDR1 LNHNV and CDR2 YYDKDF come from the germline V gene (reference sequence). The CDR3 is 12 amino acids. As DNA, the CDR3 is TGTGCCACCGGAAAGGGAGATCAGCCCCAGCATTTT. Translating it yields CATGKGDQPQHF.

This clonotype was observed many times. The rearrangement links TRBV20-1 to TRBJ2-7; D is possibly TRBD1 or TRBD2 (5 bases each). The V gene's germline CDR1 is DFQATT and CDR2 SNEGSKA (reference sequence). Trimming stripped 3 bases from V and 3 bases from J, with 12 bases between. The CDR3 has 13 residues. The CDR3 sequence is CSASAPGSYEQYF. The CDR3, as DNA: TGCAGTGCTAGTGCTCCAGGGAGCTACGAGCAGTACTTC.

The chain carries TRBV6-2 or TRBV6-3 and TRBJ1-5, with D possibly being TRBD1 (5 bases). The V gene's germline CDR1 is MNHEY and CDR2 SVGEGT. Trimming stripped 5 bases from V and 0 bases from J, with 17 bases between. CDR3 length: 17 amino acids. The DNA of the CDR3 is TGTGCCAGCAGTCACAGGAGGGGTGATTATAGCAATCAGCCCCAGCATTTT. It is translated as CASSHRRGDYSNQPQHF.

This clonotype was counted at least ten times. The chain links TRBV5-5 to TRBJ2-1; a possible D gene is TRBD2 (6 bases). The CDR3 extends over 15 amino acids. V shed 5 bases and J shed 5 bases, with 17 bases lying between them. Germline CDR1 is SGHKS and CDR2 is YYEKEE (reference sequence). The CDR3, as DNA: TGTGCCAGCAGTATGCGCGGACTATACGACAATGAGCAGTTCTTC. This gives the protein CASSMRGLYDNEQFF. The full variable domain, completed using reference TRBV5-5 and TRBJ2-1, is DAGVTQSPTHLIKTRGQQVTLRCSPISGHKSVSWYQQVLGQGPQFIFQYYEKEERGRGNFPDRFSARQFPNYSSELNVNALLLGDSALYLCASSMRGLYDNEQFFGPGTRLTVL.

This clonotype appeared many times. The rearrangement uses TRBV30 and TRBJ1-1; TRBD1 might be the D (5 bases). V dropped 2 bases and J dropped 10 bases, with 17 bases sitting between them. The V gene's germline CDR1 is GTSNPN and CDR2 SVGIG (reference sequence). CDR3 length: 13 residues. CDR3 sequence (DNA): TGTGCCTGGAGTTTTGGAGGGGTCTCCGTAGCTTTCTTT. This encodes CAWSFGGVSVAFF.

This chain's CDR3 is CASSRKRGTEQYF. DNA of the CDR3: TGTGCCAGCAGTAGAAAGCGGGGGACCGAGCAGTACTTC. The chain joins TRBV6-1 to TRBJ2-7; 8 bases align to TRBD2. V was pared by 5 bases and J by 6 bases, with 6 bases of the junction left unmatched. In germline, CDR1 is MNHNS, CDR2 SASEGT. The CDR3 runs 13 residues.

This clonotype was counted ten times or more. The J gene is TRBJ2-2, the V gene TRBV11-1, with TRBD2 matching over 8 bases. The CDR3 is 14 residues long. V gave up 2 bases and J gave up 6 bases; unmatched junction bases: 2. Germline values: CDR1 SGHAT, CDR2 FQDESV (reference sequence). The CDR3 loop reads CASSLISGAGELFF. In DNA, the CDR3 is TGTGCCAGCAGCTTAATTAGCGGGGCCGGGGAGCTGTTTTTT.

This sequence joins TRBV11-2 and TRBJ2-3, with TRBD2 as a possible D gene (6 bases). Trimming pared 2 bases from V and 1 base from J, leaving 10 bases between. The CDR3 is made up of 15 amino acids. In germline, CDR1 is SGHAT, CDR2 FQNNGV. Here the CDR3 reads CASSLMPGGTDTQYF. The CDR3 nucleotides read TGTGCCAGCAGCTTAATGCCGGGAGGCACAGATACGCAGTATTTT.

This clonotype was seen more than once but under ten times. The chain couples TRBV9 to TRBJ2-3; 9 bases align to TRBD2. V lost 0 bases, J lost 0 bases, and 2 bases stayed unmatched. The CDR3 extends over 16 amino acids. Germline V gene sequence: CDR1 SGDLS, CDR2 YYNGEE. CDR3 sequence reads: CASSVESGGSTDTQYF. DNA for the CDR3: TGTGCCAGCAGCGTAGAAAGCGGGGGGAGCACAGATACGCAGTATTTT.

The chain uses TRBV3-1 and TRBJ2-7; D remains ambiguous. With 4 bases removed from V and 2 bases from J, the gap between germline ends came to 9 bases. This CDR3 has 13 residues. Germline CDR1 is LGHDT and CDR2 is YNNKEL (reference sequence). CDR3 region: CASSLTSTYEQYF. As DNA, the CDR3 is TGTGCCAGCAGCCTTACCTCGACCTACGAGCAGTACTTC.